This T cell receptor (beta chain) was recovered during a study of cytomegalovirus exposure and HLA in healthy donors. Study-wide results and caveats: A later analysis showed that HLA-associated TCR beta chains had undergone more clonal expansion than equally common others. In a later analysis, about 17,000 TCR beta sequences were associated with HLA alleles at 0.05 false discovery rate.

The V end lost 6 bases, the J end lost 11 bases, and 17 bases lay between the germline ends. Germline V CDR1 and CDR2: MNHEY, SVGAGI. This CDR3 is 12 amino acids long. In regard to this clone: Its antigen is unknown.

Vbeta (60) and Jbeta (13) primers were used in the PCR. Sequenced by immunoSEQ multiplex PCR; TCRdb stores in-frame clones only, minus some. The data contain over 85,000 clones, roughly 80% of them singletons. The sample was PBMCs. The TCR was taken from a woman in her thirties in good health and CMV-seronegative. V usage is TRBV6-5 and J usage is TRBJ2-7, with D perhaps matching TRBD2 (6 bases). CDR3 in amino acids: CASSYPGGVKYF. The CDR3 DNA is TGTGCCAGCAGCTACCCCGGAGGGGTTAAGTACTTC.